The 27 T cell receptor beta chains below all came from one sample that was sequenced in a study of blood T cell repertoires in COVID-19. The data were produced by immunoSEQ multiplex PCR, yet TCRdb's version contains in-frame clones alone and is incomplete. The sample lists 170,000 or so clones; more than 85% were seen once. The sample taken for sequencing was peripheral blood. The receptors were sampled from a man between 45 and 60 years old with acute or convalescent COVID-19.

In this sample, this clone turned up once. This chain connects TRBV9 to TRBJ1-5, with D tentatively TRBD1 (5 bases). The CDR3 sequence is 14 residues long. Germline-derived CDR1 and CDR2 are SGDLS and YYNGEE. Trimming left V 2 bases short and J 4 bases short, with 10 bases between. The CDR3 region is CASSVGPGNQPQHF. CDR3 DNA sequence: TGTGCCAGCAGCGTCGGGCCAGGGAATCAGCCCCAGCATTTT.

On this clone: The junction departs from the called germline gene at one end, perhaps through a read error. This rearrangement joins TRBV7-9 to TRBJ1-2; the D is unclear. Germline values: CDR1 SEHNR, CDR2 FQNEAQ (reference sequence). The CDR3 spans 12 residues. The CDR3 loop reads CAGRMENYGYTF. DNA of the CDR3: TGTGCCGGCAGAATGGAGAACTATGGCTACACCTTC.

The rearrangement uses TRBV10-3 and TRBJ2-5; D call uncertain. V was pared by 7 bases and J by 2 bases, with 14 bases between. The CDR3 has 14 amino acids. From germline, CDR1 is ENHRY and CDR2 SYGVKD. The CDR3 bases are TGTGCCATCAACGCCCACGAGCATCAAGAGACCCAGTACTTC. Encoded protein: CAINAHEHQETQYF.

The genes are TRBV15 and TRBJ1-4; D unresolved. There are 16 residues in the CDR3. Trimming pared 5 bases from V and 3 bases from J, leaving 16 bases between. In germline, CDR1 is LNHNV, CDR2 YYDKDF (reference sequence). CDR3 sequence (DNA): TGTGCCACCAGCTCGAGCCCTGATCGGGCTAATGAAAAACTGTTTTTT. This translates into CATSSSPDRANEKLFF.

The chain joins TRBV7-2 to TRBJ2-2, with 9 positions matching TRBD2. The J segment lost 6 bases and the V segment lost 5 bases, leaving 7 bases of the junction unmatched. Germline values: CDR1 SGHTA, CDR2 FQGNSA. There are 15 residues in the CDR3. The CDR3: CASSTIAGAAGELFF. For the CDR3, the DNA is TGTGCCAGCAGCACAATAGCGGGAGCGGCCGGGGAGCTGTTTTTT.

This clone occurred once. V is TRBV5-1 and J is TRBJ2-2, with TRBD1 matching over 11 bases. This CDR3 is 15 amino acids long. Per germline, CDR1 SGHRS and CDR2 YFSETQ. Trimming cost V 7 bases and J 0 bases; bases outside gene matches: 2. CDR3 sequence (DNA): TGCGCCAGCCGGGACAGGGGGACGAACACCGGGGAGCTGTTTTTT. Translated: CASRDRGTNTGELFF.

The chain joins TRBV28 to TRBJ2-2; D not resolved. V lost 6 bases, J lost 2 bases, and 4 bases lay in between. This CDR3 comprises 12 residues. Germline CDR1 MDHEN, CDR2 SYDVKM. The chain's CDR3 is CASSKNTGELFF. DNA of the CDR3: TGTGCCAGCAGCAAAAACACCGGGGAGCTGTTTTTT.

The gene calls are TRBV28 and TRBJ2-2; D gene unclear. Germline-derived CDR1 and CDR2 are MDHEN and SYDVKM. This CDR3 contains 14 residues. With 4 bases removed from V and 4 bases from J, the gap between germline ends came to 10 bases. As DNA, the CDR3 is TGTGCCAGCAGTTCCGTGCAGTTCACCGGGGAGCTGTTTTTT. Amino acid sequence: CASSSVQFTGELFF.

The chain uses TRBV18 and TRBJ2-6; D is unresolved. The CDR3 is made up of 14 amino acids. V lost 4 bases and J lost 0, with 4 bases in between. In germline, CDR1 is KGHSH, CDR2 LQKENI. The CDR3 reads CASSLFSGANVLTF. CDR3 sequence (DNA): TGTGCCAGCTCACTATTCTCTGGGGCCAACGTCCTGACTTTC.

In this sample, this clone turned up a few times. Written as DNA, the CDR3 is TGCGCCAGCCGCAGGGAAGCCTCTAGCACAGATACGCAGTATTTT. Protein: CASRREASSTDTQYF. The chain has TRBV5-1 and TRBJ2-3; D perhaps matches TRBD1 (5 bases). Germline V gene sequence: CDR1 SGHRS, CDR2 YFSETQ. Deletions cut 7 bases from V and 0 bases from J, with 15 bases between. CDR3 size: 15 residues.

The table lists this clone with a count of one. The chain recombines TRBV19 with TRBJ2-3, with D perhaps matching TRBD2 (5 bases). This CDR3 contains 14 residues. Trimming took 6 bases from V and 4 from J, leaving 14 bases between them. Germline lookup yields CDR1 LNHDA and CDR2 SQIVND (reference sequence). Here the CDR3 reads CASSRTVGADTQYF. CDR3 sequence (DNA): TGTGCCAGTAGCCGGACGGTCGGGGCAGATACGCAGTATTTT. Supplemented by reference TRBV19 and TRBJ2-3, the full variable domain reads DGGITQSPKYLFRKEGQNVTLSCEQNLNHDAMYWYRQDPGQGLRLIYYSQIVNDFQKGDIAEGYSVSREKKESFPLTVTSAQKNPTAFYLCASSRTVGADTQYFGPGTRLTVL.

J is TRBJ1-5 and V is TRBV19, with D possibly TRBD1 on 6 matching bases. The CDR3 covers 16 residues. In germline, CDR1 is LNHDA, CDR2 SQIVND (reference sequence). Deletions cut 2 bases from V and 4 bases from J, with 15 bases between. Here the CDR3 DNA reads TGTGCCAGTAGTATAACGGGGGGCGCGGGAAATCAGCCCCAGCATTTT. Translation gives CASSITGGAGNQPQHF.

The rearrangement links TRBV3-1 (or the pseudogene TRBV3-2) to TRBJ2-1; 9 bases are a match to TRBD1. The germline CDR1 and CDR2 sequences are LGHDT and YNNKEL (reference sequence). With 1 base clipped from V and 0 bases from J, the junction kept 10 bases outside the gene matches. This CDR3 has 19 residues. This chain's CDR3 is CASSQVGQGWTSSYNEQFF. CDR3 nucleotides: TGTGCCAGCAGCCAAGTGGGACAGGGTTGGACTTCCTCCTACAATGAGCAGTTCTTC.

This chain connects TRBV27 to TRBJ1-2; the match to TRBD1 covers 8 bases. Trimming at V came to 5 bases and at J to 2 bases, leaving 4 bases not matched to a gene. The CDR3 runs 14 residues. CDR1 and CDR2 from the germline V gene are MNHEY and SMNVEV (reference sequence). The CDR3 region is CASSGQGPNYGYTF. The CDR3 coding sequence is TGTGCCAGCAGTGGACAGGGACCCAACTATGGCTACACCTTC.

The V and J genes are TRBV6-6 and TRBJ2-7, with 10 bases identical to TRBD1. The CDR3 has 14 amino acids. The V gene end was trimmed by 6 bases and the J gene end by 5 bases; junction bases not matched to a gene: 7. The germline gives CDR1 MNHNY, CDR2 SVGAGI (reference sequence). This chain's CDR3 is CASRPGQGRNEQYV. Here the CDR3 DNA reads TGTGCCAGCAGACCGGGACAGGGGCGGAACGAGCAGTACGTC.

The chain uses TRBV5-4 and TRBJ2-3, with 8 bases matching TRBD1. The trim removed 4 bases at V and 2 bases at J, leaving 6 bases unmatched. CDR3 length: 15 residues. The germline gives CDR1 SGHNT, CDR2 YYREEE (reference sequence). The CDR3 here is CASSPRTGTTDTQYF. The CDR3 DNA reads TGTGCCAGCAGCCCACGGACAGGGACCACAGATACGCAGTATTTT.

V and J are TRBV24-1 and TRBJ2-2; 10 bases map to TRBD2. The CDR3 has 15 amino acids. Germline V CDR1 and CDR2: KGHDR, SFDVKD. V lost 7 bases to trimming and J lost 4 bases; unmatched junction nucleotides: 5. In DNA, the CDR3 is TGTGCCACCAGCCAACCTAGCGGGAGCACCGGGGAGCTGTTTTTT. This encodes CATSQPSGSTGELFF.

The chain carries TRBV5-1 and TRBJ2-6, with D tentatively TRBD1 (5 bases). The CDR3 is made up of 16 amino acids. The V end was cut by 0 bases, the J end by 4 bases, with 11 bases between. CDR1 SGHRS and CDR2 YFSETQ come from the germline V gene. The CDR3 reads CASSLAGGAGANVLTF. The DNA of the CDR3 is TGCGCCAGCAGCTTGGCGGGTGGGGCCGGGGCCAACGTCCTGACTTTC.

The V call is TRBV18, the J call TRBJ2-7, with TRBD2 as a possible D gene (5 bases). The germline V gene has CDR1 KGHSH and CDR2 LQKENI. Trimming took 6 bases from V and 3 from J, leaving 18 bases between them. The CDR3 consists of 15 residues. As DNA, the CDR3 is TGTGCCAGCTCCCCCCCCCGGAGGAGCGACTACGAGCAGTACTTC. This codes for CASSPPRRSDYEQYF.

V is TRBV12-3 or TRBV12-4 and J is TRBJ2-5; D remains unclear. The ends were cut back, 4 bases at V and 2 bases at J, with 8 bases in the middle. This CDR3 has 13 residues. The CDR3 protein is CASSWAMQETQYF. DNA of the CDR3: TGTGCCAGCAGTTGGGCTATGCAAGAGACCCAGTACTTC.

The rearrangement joins TRBV25-1 to TRBJ1-5; weak D call: TRBD1 (5 bases). This CDR3 is built from 14 residues. Trimming left V 4 bases short and J 6 bases short, with 13 bases between. The germline gives CDR1 MGHDK, CDR2 SYGVNS. The chain's CDR3 is CASSGWERGQPQHF. The CDR3 region has the DNA TGTGCCAGCAGTGGGTGGGAAAGGGGTCAGCCCCAGCATTTT. The full variable domain, in which reference TRBV25-1 and TRBJ1-5 provide the parts outside the CDR3, is EADIYQTPRYLVIGTGKKITLECSQTMGHDKMYWYQQDPGMELHLIHYSYGVNSTEKGDLSSESTVSRIRTEHFPLTLESARPSHTSQYLCASSGWERGQPQHFGDGTRLSIL.

The rearrangement joins TRBV6-2 or TRBV6-3 to TRBJ1-1; D gene unclear. V lost 6 bases and J 2 bases, leaving 10 bases between the germline ends. In germline, CDR1 is MNHEY, CDR2 SVGEGT. This CDR3 region has 13 residues. The CDR3 is CASSKAGNTEAFF. The CDR3 DNA follows: TGTGCCAGCAGCAAGGCGGGAAACACTGAAGCTTTCTTT.

The chain combines TRBV5-6 with TRBJ2-7; possible D gene TRBD1, 6 bases. V was shortened by 2 bases and J by 3 bases, with 9 bases between the two germline ends. The CDR3 spans 13 residues. Germline CDR1 SGHDT, CDR2 YYEEEE. In nucleotides, the CDR3 is TGTGCCAGCAGCTTTGGCAGGGGCTACGAGCAGTACGTC. Amino acid sequence: CASSFGRGYEQYV.

The V call is TRBV9, the J call TRBJ1-3; D is undetermined. The CDR3 covers 16 residues. Germline CDR1 is SGDLS and CDR2 is YYNGEE. The V and J ends lost 0 bases and 0 bases respectively, with 10 bases between them. The CDR3 nucleotides read TGTGCCAGCAGCGTAGAGATAGCCTTCTCTGGAAACACCATATATTTT. This codes for CASSVEIAFSGNTIYF.

The chain is built from TRBV28 and TRBJ2-2, with D possibly being TRBD2 (6 bases). Germline CDR1 reads MDHEN; CDR2 reads SYDVKM. Trimming removed 9 bases at V and 3 bases at J, with 20 bases between. CDR3 length equals 16 residues. CDR3 protein: CASMSGRVTDTGELFF. The CDR3 nucleotides read TGTGCCAGTATGAGCGGGCGGGTCACCGACACCGGGGAGCTGTTTTTT.

The J gene is TRBJ2-2, the V gene TRBV27, with 11 bases aligning to TRBD2. Germline assignment: CDR1 MNHEY and CDR2 SMNVEV (reference sequence). Trimming removed 8 bases from V and 1 base from J; junction bases left unmatched: 9. The CDR3 contains 17 residues. CDR3 in amino acids: CASRRLAGGRNTGELFF. CDR3 in DNA: TGTGCCAGCCGGAGGTTAGCGGGAGGGAGGAACACCGGGGAGCTGTTTTTT.

This clone was detected once. The rearrangement joins TRBV28 to TRBJ1-2; 7 bases agree with TRBD1. The CDR3 extends over 13 amino acids. CDR1 MDHEN and CDR2 SYDVKM come from the germline V gene. The V segment lost 8 bases and the J segment 8 bases; nucleotides outside the gene matches: 11. CDR3 sequence (DNA): TGTGCCAGCGGAGGACAGGCTGTTCGGGGCTACACCTTC. Protein sequence: CASGGQAVRGYTF.